This T cell receptor (beta chain) was sequenced for a study of T cell responses to AZD1222 COVID-19 vaccine. TCRdb's copy holds only in-frame clones and misses some; the assay was immunoSEQ multiplex PCR. The repertoire has roughly 81,000 clones, roughly 85% of them found once; the top ten carry roughly 7.9%. The CDR3 sequence is 14 residues long. Germline CDR1 SGHTA, CDR2 FQGNSA. After removal of 3 bases from V and 1 base from J, the junction contained 1 base not matched to a gene. The sequencing used peripheral blood, collected on day 0 of AZD1222 vaccination. This sequence originates from an adult in good health. The chain employs TRBV7-2 and TRBJ2-3; 7 nucleotides line up with TRBD1. CDR3 nucleotides: TGTGCCAGCAGCTTCGACAGGGGCACAGATACGCAGTATTTT. The encoded protein is CASSFDRGTDTQYF.